This TCR beta chain was identified during a study of CD8 T cells in Susac syndrome. Roughly 0.45 to 1 ug RNA was reverse transcribed with random hexamers. One entry per CDR3 protein results from TCRdb running MiXCR on the immunoSEQ multiplex PCR reads. The table lists 330,000 or so distinct CDR3 sequences, over 75% of them singletons. This CDR3 has 14 amino acids. The sequenced sample consisted of CD8+ T cells from PBMCs. The chain couples TRBV21-1 to TRBJ2-1. TRBV21-1 is reported as a pseudogene. This clonotype originated in a human donor with multiple sclerosis. CDR3 loop: CASSPRFLNNEQFF. The CDR3 DNA reads as TGTGCCAGCAGTCCCAGGTTTCTGAACAATGAGCAGTTCTTC.